The 6 T cell receptor beta chains below were found in one sample sequenced in a study of CD8+ T cells in alopecia areata. Reverse transcribed after extraction, RNA yielded cDNA as the sequencing template. Produced via immunoSEQ multiplex PCR; TCRdb's table is partial and in-frame only. The sample contains 150,000 to 200,000 clones, roughly three fifths of which appear only once. Described treatment: oral pan-JAK inhibitor, 5-10 mg twice daily. The sample in question was CD4+ T cells sorted from blood, obtained at approximately week 50, from a patient treated with tofacitinib. The receptor set was obtained from a human donor with alopecia areata.

This clone was picked up a small number of times. V gene TRBV5-1 combines with J gene TRBJ1-1; the match to TRBD1 covers 7 bases. The CDR3 has 15 residues. V trimming: 3 bases; J trimming: 7 bases; junction bases outside the gene matches: 12. Germline V gene data show CDR1 as SGHRS and CDR2 as YFSETQ. CDR3 residues: CASSSLYRGRNEAFF. The CDR3 DNA reads TGCGCCAGCAGCTCCCTTTACAGGGGAAGGAATGAAGCTTTCTTT. The full variable domain, with the rest looked up from reference TRBV5-1 and TRBJ1-1, is KAGVTQTPRYLIKTRGQQVTLSCSPISGHRSVSWYQQTPGQGLQFLFEYFSETQRNKGNFPGRFSGRQFSNSRSEMNVSTLELGDSALYLCASSSLYRGRNEAFFGQGTRLTVV.

V and J are TRBV5-1 and TRBJ2-7, with no clear D. Germline CDR1 reads SGHRS; CDR2 reads YFSETQ. This CDR3 is built from 12 residues. V gave up 7 bases and J gave up 0 bases, with 8 bases separating them. CDR3: CASGRSSYEQYF. DNA for the CDR3: TGCGCCAGCGGACGGAGCTCCTACGAGCAGTACTTC.

This clone was recorded a few times. This CDR3 is CASGPDYTQYF. The CDR3 nucleotides read TGTGCTAGTGGTCCCGATTATACGCAGTATTTT. The chain combines TRBV12-5 with TRBJ2-3; D unclear. Deletions cut 5 bases from V and 7 bases from J, with 7 bases between. CDR1 and CDR2 (germline): LGHNT, FRNRAP. This CDR3 has 11 residues.

This chain uses TRBV5-1 with TRBJ2-3, with no clear D. The CDR3 spans 11 residues. The germline V gene has CDR1 SGHRS and CDR2 YFSETQ. V lost 0 bases and J 14 bases, leaving 10 bases between the germline ends. CDR3 in amino acids: CASSLEDARYF. The DNA for the CDR3 is TGCGCCAGCAGCTTGGAGGACGCCCGGTATTTT.

J is TRBJ1-6 and V is TRBV19, with D hard to call. This CDR3 spans 13 amino acids. Germline CDR1 is LNHDA and CDR2 is SQIVND (reference sequence). The V end was cut by 2 bases, the J end by 10 bases, with 9 bases between. CDR3 amino acids: CASSISAGSPLHF. CDR3 coding DNA: TGTGCCAGTAGTATATCCGCGGGGTCACCCCTCCACTTT.

This clone came up a few times. J is TRBJ1-1 and V is TRBV7-2; D not certain. The germline V gene encodes CDR1 SGHTA and CDR2 FQGNSA. The ends were cut back, 5 bases at V and 9 bases at J, with 16 bases in the middle. The CDR3 totals 13 residues. CDR3 protein: CASSAKGVGQAFF. In DNA, the CDR3 is TGTGCCAGCAGCGCAAAGGGCGTTGGGCAAGCTTTCTTT.